This T cell receptor (beta chain) emerged from a study of patients and donors after allogeneic stem cell transplantation. V was cut by 2 bases and J by 4 bases, with 12 bases left in between. Germline CDR1 MNHEY, CDR2 SMNVEV (reference sequence). The CDR3 is 15 amino acids. This clonotype was picked up many times. TCRdb ran MiXCR on the RT-PCR reads and lists one entry per CDR3 protein. The sample holds approximately 27,000 distinct CDR3 sequences; around 7.4% are singletons and the top ten take around 50%. The sequencing input was blood, either unsorted or a sorted T cell fraction (not recorded which). The chain is built from TRBV27 and TRBJ2-1; D might be TRBD2 (5 bases). The TCR was taken from a human donor who was either an allogeneic HSCT recipient or a stem cell or donor lymphocyte infusion donor (not recorded which). It is not recorded whose cells these are; they may come from a transplant donor. The CDR3 nucleotides read TGTGCCAGCAGTTTAAGGTGGGAGTTATACAATGAGCAGTTCTTC. This translates into CASSLRWELYNEQFF.